One and the same sample provided the 11 T cell receptor beta chains below, sequenced in a study of PD-1 and CTLA-4 blockade in melanoma. Data came from immunoSEQ multiplex PCR; TCRdb stores just in-frame clones and leaves some out. The table has approximately 17,000 clones, 60% to 75% seen once. The material was CD8+ T cells from peripheral blood, obtained before anti-PD-1 treatment. The receptors originated from a human donor with melanoma.

This clone was seen only once. V usage is TRBV7-8 and J usage is TRBJ1-1; 9 bases are shared with TRBD1. Unmatched junction bases numbered 12, after V lost 5 bases and J lost 5 bases. The CDR3 extends over 16 amino acids. Per the germline V gene, CDR1 is SGHVS and CDR2 is FQNEAQ. The CDR3 spells CASSPPPGTGWTEAFF. In DNA, the CDR3 is TGTGCCAGCAGCCCTCCGCCCGGGACAGGGTGGACTGAAGCTTTCTTT. Full variable domain (rest looked up from reference TRBV7-8 and TRBJ1-1): GAGVSQSPRYKVAKRGQDVALRCDPISGHVSLFWYQQALGQGPEFLTYFQNEAQLDKSGLPSDRFFAERPEGSVSTLKIQRTQQEDSAVYLCASSPPPGTGWTEAFFGQGTRLTVV.

This rearrangement joins TRBV10-1 to TRBJ1-2; D remains ambiguous. Trimming left V 3 bases short and J 0 bases short, with 11 bases between. This CDR3 region has 15 residues. Germline V CDR1 and CDR2: WNHNN, SYGVQD (reference sequence). The DNA of the CDR3 is TGCGCCAGCAGTGAAGGAGGTTACTCTAACTATGGCTACACCTTC. Translation gives CASSEGGYSNYGYTF.

This clone was recorded a few times. CDR3 region: CASSLTFYNMADTQYF. CDR3 in DNA: TGTGCCAGCAGCTTGACTTTCTACAACATGGCAGATACGCAGTATTTT. V usage is TRBV5-5 and J usage is TRBJ2-3; D not resolved. CDR1 and CDR2 from the germline V gene are SGHKS and YYEKEE (reference sequence). The CDR3 runs 16 residues. Trimming cost V 1 base and J 4 bases, with 16 bases left between them.

This clone was recorded once. This sequence joins TRBV4-1 and TRBJ2-1; 7 nucleotides line up with TRBD1. The CDR3 runs to 16 residues. Per the germline V gene, CDR1 is MGHRA and CDR2 is YSYEKL. V shed 1 base, J shed 1 base, and the junction held 4 bases outside the gene matches. The CDR3 coding sequence is TGCGCCAGCAGCCAAGTTCCGGGACAGTCCTACAATGAGCAGTTCTTC. Translated, it gives CASSQVPGQSYNEQFF.

This chain links TRBV11-3 with TRBJ2-1, with 8 bases lining up with TRBD1. CDR1 is SGHNT, CDR2 YENEEA, per germline. V shed 0 bases and J 6 bases; nucleotides not matched to a gene: 4. The CDR3 spans 15 residues. In nucleotides, the CDR3 is TGTGCCAGCAGCTTAGAGGGGACAGGACTCAATGAGCAGTTCTTC. Amino acids: CASSLEGTGLNEQFF. The complete variable domain, with remaining parts taken from reference TRBV11-3 and TRBJ2-1, reads EAGVVQSPRYKIIEKKQPVAFWCNPISGHNTLYWYLQNLGQGPELLIRYENEEAVDDSQLPKDRFSAERLKGVDSTLKIQPAELGDSAVYLCASSLEGTGLNEQFFGPGTRLTVL.

The V and J genes are TRBV5-6 and TRBJ2-7; 12 positions agree with TRBD2. Germline V gene data show CDR1 as SGHDT and CDR2 as YYEEEE. The junction had 10 bases not matched to a gene; V was cut back by 3 bases and J by 6 bases. The CDR3 contains 16 residues. In nucleotides, the CDR3 is TGTGCCAGCAGCTCCCTGACTAGCGGGAGATGGGGCGAGCAGTACTTC. This translates into CASSSLTSGRWGEQYF.

V is TRBV19 and J is TRBJ1-1, with TRBD1 as a possible D gene (6 bases). This CDR3 is 14 amino acids long. Germline V gene data show CDR1 as LNHDA and CDR2 as SQIVND (reference sequence). Trimming left V 1 base short and J 5 bases short, with 11 bases between. The CDR3 region has the DNA TGTGCCAGTAGTATAGTTGGAGGGGGAACTGAAGCTTTCTTT. This sequence encodes CASSIVGGGTEAFF.

The chain combines TRBV7-2 with TRBJ1-1; 8 bases fit TRBD1. The trim removed 4 bases at V and 5 bases at J, leaving 9 bases unmatched. CDR1 SGHTA and CDR2 FQGNSA come from the germline V gene. There are 15 residues in the CDR3. In nucleotides, the CDR3 is TGTGCCAGCAGCTCCTTCCAGGGGGCGGGTACTGAAGCTTTCTTT. Its translation: CASSSFQGAGTEAFF.

The V and J genes are TRBV3-1 (or the pseudogene TRBV3-2) and TRBJ2-7; a weak D match, TRBD1 (6 bases). Germline-derived CDR1 and CDR2 are LGHDT and YNNKEL (reference sequence). CDR3 length equals 14 residues. V lost 2 bases to trimming and J lost 3 bases, with 11 bases between them. CDR3 loop: CASSQWGPNYEQYF. In DNA, the CDR3 is TGTGCCAGCAGCCAATGGGGGCCGAACTACGAGCAGTACTTC.

The chain combines TRBV3-1 (or the pseudogene TRBV3-2) with TRBJ2-1, with D possibly matching TRBD2 (5 bases). The germline gives CDR1 LGHDT, CDR2 YNNKEL (reference sequence). Trimming cost V 0 bases and J 2 bases, with 14 bases left between them. The CDR3 is 17 amino acids. The CDR3 DNA reads as TGTGCCAGCAGCCAAGATAGGCTAGCAGGAGCCTACAATGAGCAGTTCTTC. This codes for CASSQDRLAGAYNEQFF.

V gene TRBV27 combines with J gene TRBJ2-3, with a possible D match to TRBD1 (6 bases). V was clipped by 4 bases and J by 1 base, with 12 bases between them. Germline lookup yields CDR1 MNHEY and CDR2 SMNVEV (reference sequence). The CDR3 spans 15 residues. CDR3 in DNA: TGTGCCAGCAGTTCAGAGGGGGACCGCACAGATACGCAGTATTTT. Translation gives CASSSEGDRTDTQYF.